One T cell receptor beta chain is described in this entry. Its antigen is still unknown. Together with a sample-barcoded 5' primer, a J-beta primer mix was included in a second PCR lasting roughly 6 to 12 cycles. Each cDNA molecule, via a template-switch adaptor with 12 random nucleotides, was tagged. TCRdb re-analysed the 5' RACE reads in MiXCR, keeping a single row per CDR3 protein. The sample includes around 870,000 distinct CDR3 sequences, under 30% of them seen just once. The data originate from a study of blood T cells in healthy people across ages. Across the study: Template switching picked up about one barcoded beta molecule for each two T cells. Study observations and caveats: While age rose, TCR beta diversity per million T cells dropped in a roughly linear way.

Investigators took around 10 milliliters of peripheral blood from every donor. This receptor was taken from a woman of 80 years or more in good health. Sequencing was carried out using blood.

The CDR3 DNA follows: TGTGCCAGCAGTCCCCAGACAGGGGGCTACACTGAAGCTTTCTTT. Translated: CASSPQTGGYTEAFF. The rearrangement uses TRBV12-3 or TRBV12-4 and TRBJ1-1, with TRBD1 identical over 10 bases. The CDR3 runs 15 residues. Germline trimming cut 5 bases from V and 3 bases from J; bases unmatched to any gene: 6.